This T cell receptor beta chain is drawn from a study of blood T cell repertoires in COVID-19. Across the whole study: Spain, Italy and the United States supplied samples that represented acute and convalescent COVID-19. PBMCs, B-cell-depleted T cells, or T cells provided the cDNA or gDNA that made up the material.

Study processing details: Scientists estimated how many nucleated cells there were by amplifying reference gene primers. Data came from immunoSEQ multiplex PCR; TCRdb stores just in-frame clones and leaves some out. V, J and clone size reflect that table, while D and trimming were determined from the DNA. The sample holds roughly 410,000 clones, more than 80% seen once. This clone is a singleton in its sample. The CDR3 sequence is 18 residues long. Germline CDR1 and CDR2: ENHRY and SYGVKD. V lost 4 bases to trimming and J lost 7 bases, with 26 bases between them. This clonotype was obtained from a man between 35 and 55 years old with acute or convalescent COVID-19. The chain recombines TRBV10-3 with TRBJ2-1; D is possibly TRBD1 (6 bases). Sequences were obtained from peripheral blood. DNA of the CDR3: TGTGCCATCAGTGCTCGGCAGGGGACCCCCCGGAGTGATAATGAGCAGTTCTTC. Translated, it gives CAISARQGTPRSDNEQFF.